These T cell receptor beta chains were read from a single sample in a study of neoadjuvant anti-PD-1 for oral cavity cancer. Clones were read by immunoSEQ multiplex PCR, and TCRdb kept only the in-frame ones, dropping some. The sample has 55,000 to 80,000 clones, about 90% seen once. Sequences were derived from PBMCs, sampled after nivolumab (anti-PD-1) treatment. The receptor set was obtained from a person between 40 and 85 years old with oral cavity squamous cell carcinoma. The CDR3 runs from the conserved cysteine through the conserved F or W. The D gene is left open where the match is weak. Size values are once, few and many counts, or a class for expanded clones, and some rows have none.

TRBV19	NA	NA	TRBJ2-2	CASSIGAGGGDTGELFF	TGTGCCAGTAGTATAGGGGCCGGTGGGGGAGACACCGGGGAGCTGTTTTTT
TRBV6-1	NA	once	TRBJ2-5	CASSEAQGGETQYF	TGTGCCAGCAGTGAAGCTCAAGGGGGAGAGACCCAGTACTTC
TRBV7-8	NA	NA	TRBJ2-2	CASSSNTGELFF	TGTGCCAGCAGCTCGAACACCGGGGAGCTGTTTTTT
TRBV19	NA	NA	TRBJ2-6	CASGLGAAGANVLTF	TGTGCCAGTGGCCTCGGCGCAGCTGGGGCCAACGTCCTGACTTTC
TRBV9	TRBD2	once	TRBJ2-2	CASSVRLAGANTGELFF	TGTGCCAGCAGCGTTCGACTAGCGGGCGCGAACACCGGGGAGCTGTTTTTT
TRBV5-4	TRBD2	NA	TRBJ2-1	CASSKYLAGEDFIYGNEQFF	TGTGCCAGCAGCAAATATCTAGCGGGGGAGGATTTTATTTACGGGAATGAGCAGTTCTTC
TRBV7-6	NA	NA	TRBJ2-3	CASSNADTQYF	TGTGCCAGCAGCAACGCCGATACGCAGTATTTT
TRBV6-6	TRBD1	few	TRBJ2-3	CAGRQGTWDTQYF	TGTGCCGGAAGACAGGGGACATGGGATACGCAGTATTTT
TRBV7-2	TRBD2	NA	TRBJ2-1	CASSLAASGYNEQFF	TGTGCCAGCAGCTTAGCGGCTAGCGGGTACAATGAGCAGTTCTTC
TRBV11-3	NA	NA	TRBJ2-7	CASSFFYNYEQYF	TGTGCCAGCAGCTTTTTTTACAACTACGAGCAGTACTTC
TRBV5-1	NA	NA	TRBJ2-6	CASSFGSGANVLTF	TGCGCCAGCAGCTTCGGCTCTGGGGCCAACGTCCTGACTTTC
TRBV2	NA	few	TRBJ1-3	CASSESVGTGNTIYF	TGTGCCAGCAGTGAATCCGTAGGGACAGGAAACACCATATATTTT
TRBV11-2	NA	NA	TRBJ1-1	CASSLGRRAGGAFF	TGTGCCAGCAGCTTAGGGCGGCGAGCGGGGGGAGCTTTCTTT
TRBV25-1	NA	NA	TRBJ1-5	CASSELRQPQHF	TGTGCCAGCAGTGAGCTTCGTCAGCCCCAGCATTTT